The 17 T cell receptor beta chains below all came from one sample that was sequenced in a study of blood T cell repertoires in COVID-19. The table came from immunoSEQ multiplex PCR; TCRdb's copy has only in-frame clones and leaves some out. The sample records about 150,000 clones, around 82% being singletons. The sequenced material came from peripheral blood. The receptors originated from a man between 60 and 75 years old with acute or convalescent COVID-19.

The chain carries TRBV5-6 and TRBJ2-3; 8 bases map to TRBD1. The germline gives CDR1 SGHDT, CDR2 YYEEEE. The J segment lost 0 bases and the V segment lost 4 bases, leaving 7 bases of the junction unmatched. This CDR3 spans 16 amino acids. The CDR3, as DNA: TGTGCCAGCAGCCCCGACAGGGGTGTTAGCACAGATACGCAGTATTTT. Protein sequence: CASSPDRGVSTDTQYF.

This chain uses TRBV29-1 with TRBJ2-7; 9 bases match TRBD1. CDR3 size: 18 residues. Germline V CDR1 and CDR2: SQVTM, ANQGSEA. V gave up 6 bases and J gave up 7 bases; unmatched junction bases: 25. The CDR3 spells CSVAYYPGQGFQPREQYF. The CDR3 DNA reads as TGCAGCGTCGCCTACTATCCGGGACAGGGTTTTCAACCGAGAGAGCAGTACTTC.

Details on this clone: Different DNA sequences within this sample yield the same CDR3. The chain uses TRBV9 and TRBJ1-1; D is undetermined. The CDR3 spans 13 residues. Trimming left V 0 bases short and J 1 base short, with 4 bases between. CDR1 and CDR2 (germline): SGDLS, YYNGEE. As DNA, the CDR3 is TGTGCCAGCAGCGTAGGTCGGAACACTGAAGCTTTCTTT. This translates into CASSVGRNTEAFF.

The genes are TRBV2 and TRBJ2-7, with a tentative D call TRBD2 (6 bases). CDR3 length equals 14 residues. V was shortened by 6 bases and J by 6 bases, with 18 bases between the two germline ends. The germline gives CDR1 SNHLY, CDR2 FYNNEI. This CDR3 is CASSREKPPSEQYF. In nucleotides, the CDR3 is TGTGCCAGCAGCCGGGAGAAGCCCCCCTCCGAGCAGTACTTC.

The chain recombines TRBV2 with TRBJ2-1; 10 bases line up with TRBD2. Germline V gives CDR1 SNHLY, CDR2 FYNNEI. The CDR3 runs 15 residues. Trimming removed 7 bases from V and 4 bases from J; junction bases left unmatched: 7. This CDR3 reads CASTSEAGGYNEQFF. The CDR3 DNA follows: TGTGCCAGCACTTCGGAAGCGGGAGGGTACAATGAGCAGTTCTTC.

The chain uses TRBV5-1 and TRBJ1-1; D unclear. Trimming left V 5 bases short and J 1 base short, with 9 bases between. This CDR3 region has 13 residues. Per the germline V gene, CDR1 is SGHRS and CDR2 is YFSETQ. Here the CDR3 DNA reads TGCGCCAGCAGGGAACAGACGAACACTGAAGCTTTCTTT. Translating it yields CASREQTNTEAFF.

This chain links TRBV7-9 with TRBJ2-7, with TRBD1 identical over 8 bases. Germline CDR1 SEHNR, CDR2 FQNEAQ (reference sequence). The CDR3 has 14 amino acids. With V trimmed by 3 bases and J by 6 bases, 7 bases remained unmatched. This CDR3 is CASSLQGALGEQYF. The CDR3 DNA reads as TGTGCCAGCAGCTTGCAGGGGGCGCTGGGCGAGCAGTACTTC.

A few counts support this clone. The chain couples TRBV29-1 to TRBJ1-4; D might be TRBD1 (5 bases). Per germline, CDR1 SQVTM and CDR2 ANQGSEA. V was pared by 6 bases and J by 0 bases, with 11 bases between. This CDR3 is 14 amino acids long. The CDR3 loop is CSVRVGSTNEKLFF. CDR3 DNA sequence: TGCAGCGTCAGGGTAGGGTCAACTAATGAAAAACTGTTTTTT.

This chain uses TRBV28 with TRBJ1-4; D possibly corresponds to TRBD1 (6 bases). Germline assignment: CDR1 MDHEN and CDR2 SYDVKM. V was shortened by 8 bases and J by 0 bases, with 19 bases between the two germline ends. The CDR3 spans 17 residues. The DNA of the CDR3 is TGTGCCAGCCTACAGGGAATCCGAGTTGCAACTAATGAAAAACTGTTTTTT. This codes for CASLQGIRVATNEKLFF.

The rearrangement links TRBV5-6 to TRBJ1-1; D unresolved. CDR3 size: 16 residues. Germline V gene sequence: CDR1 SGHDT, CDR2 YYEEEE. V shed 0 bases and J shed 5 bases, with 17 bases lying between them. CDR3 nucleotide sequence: TGTGCCAGCAGCTTGGGAGGTGGGGTCTCGGGGACTGAAGCTTTCTTT. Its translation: CASSLGGGVSGTEAFF.

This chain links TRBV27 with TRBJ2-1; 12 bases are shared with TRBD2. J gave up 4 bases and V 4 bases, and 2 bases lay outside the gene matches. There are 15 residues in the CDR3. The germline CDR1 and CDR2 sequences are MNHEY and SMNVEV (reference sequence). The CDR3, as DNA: TGTGCCAGCAGTTCCGGACTAGCGGGATACAATGAGCAGTTCTTC. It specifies CASSSGLAGYNEQFF.

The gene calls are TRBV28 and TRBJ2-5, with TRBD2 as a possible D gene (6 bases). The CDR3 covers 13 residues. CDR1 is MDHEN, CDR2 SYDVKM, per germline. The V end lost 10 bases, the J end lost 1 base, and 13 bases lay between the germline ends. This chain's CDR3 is CATWGRPQETQYF. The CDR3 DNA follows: TGTGCCACCTGGGGGAGGCCCCAAGAGACCCAGTACTTC.

CDR3 coding DNA: TGCGCCAGCACCCAGGTTATCTCCTACGAGCAGTACTTC. Translating gives CASTQVISYEQYF. The chain is built from TRBV10-2 and TRBJ2-7; D uncertain. The germline V and J ends were trimmed by 7 bases and 0 bases, with 10 bases remaining between them. Germline CDR1 reads WSHSY; CDR2 reads SAAADI. The CDR3 contains 13 residues.

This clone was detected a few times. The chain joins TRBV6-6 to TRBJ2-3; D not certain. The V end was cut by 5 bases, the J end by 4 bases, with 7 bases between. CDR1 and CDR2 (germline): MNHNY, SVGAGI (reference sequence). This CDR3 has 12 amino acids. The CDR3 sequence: CASSPEADTQYF. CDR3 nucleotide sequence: TGTGCCAGCAGTCCAGAGGCAGATACGCAGTATTTT.

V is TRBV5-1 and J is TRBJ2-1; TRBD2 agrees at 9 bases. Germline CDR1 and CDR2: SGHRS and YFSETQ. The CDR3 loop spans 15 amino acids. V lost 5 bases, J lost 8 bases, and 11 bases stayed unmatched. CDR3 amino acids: CASSSGRAGGDEQFF. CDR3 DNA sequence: TGCGCCAGCAGTAGCGGGAGAGCAGGTGGGGATGAGCAGTTCTTC.

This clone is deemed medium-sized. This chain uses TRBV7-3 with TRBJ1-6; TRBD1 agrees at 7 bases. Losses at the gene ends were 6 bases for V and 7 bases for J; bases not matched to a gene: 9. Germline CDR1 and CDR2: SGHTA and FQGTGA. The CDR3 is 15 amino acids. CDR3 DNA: TGTGCCAGCAGTTCCTCCGGGACAGCAAATTCACCCCTCCACTTT. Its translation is CASSSSGTANSPLHF.

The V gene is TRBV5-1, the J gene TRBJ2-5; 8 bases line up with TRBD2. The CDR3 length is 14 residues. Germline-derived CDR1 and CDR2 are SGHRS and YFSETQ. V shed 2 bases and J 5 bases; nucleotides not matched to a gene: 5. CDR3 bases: TGCGCCAGCAGCTTTAACACGGGAGGGGAGACCCAGTACTTC. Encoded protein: CASSFNTGGETQYF. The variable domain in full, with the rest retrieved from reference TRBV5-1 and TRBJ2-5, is KAGVTQTPRYLIKTRGQQVTLSCSPISGHRSVSWYQQTPGQGLQFLFEYFSETQRNKGNFPGRFSGRQFSNSRSEMNVSTLELGDSALYLCASSFNTGGETQYFGPGTRLLVL.